A single sample gave rise to the 21 T cell receptor beta chains below, sequenced in a study of control samples from healthy donors and cancer patients. TCRdb keeps only in-frame clones here, not all; method: immunoSEQ multiplex PCR. The sample holds 98,000 or so clones; 70% to 85% are singletons and the top ten take around 6.6%. Sequences were obtained from blood. These receptor sequences come from a man aged 18-30 years in good health.

The chain is built from TRBV6-2 or TRBV6-3 and TRBJ1-5; D is perhaps TRBD1 (6 bases). With 6 bases removed from V and 6 bases from J, the gap between germline ends came to 18 bases. The CDR3 extends over 15 amino acids. The germline CDR1 and CDR2 sequences are MNHEY and SVGEGT. The CDR3 here is CASSLRQEVGQPQHF. For the CDR3, the DNA is TGTGCCAGCAGCCTCAGACAGGAGGTTGGTCAGCCCCAGCATTTT.

V and J are TRBV28 and TRBJ2-5; D possibly uses TRBD1 or TRBD2 (5 bases each). With 8 bases removed from V and 3 bases from J, the gap between germline ends came to 13 bases. Germline assignment: CDR1 MDHEN and CDR2 SYDVKM. This CDR3 has 13 amino acids. The CDR3 region is CASETGPEETQYF. CDR3 sequence (DNA): TGTGCCAGCGAAACGGGACCAGAAGAGACCCAGTACTTC.

The chain has TRBV11-2 and TRBJ1-1, with TRBD1 matching over 7 bases. CDR1 is SGHAT and CDR2 is FQNNGV in the germline V gene. V shed 5 bases, J shed 1 base, and the junction held 4 bases outside the gene matches. This CDR3 is 14 amino acids long. Written as DNA, the CDR3 is TGTGCCAGCAGCAGGGGGCTGGGGAACACTGAAGCTTTCTTT. This translates into CASSRGLGNTEAFF. Full variable domain (remainder filled in from reference TRBV11-2 and TRBJ1-1): EAGVAQSPRYKIIEKRQSVAFWCNPISGHATLYWYQQILGQGPKLLIQFQNNGVVDDSQLPKDRFSAERLKGVDSTLKIQPAKLEDSAVYLCASSRGLGNTEAFFGQGTRLTVV.

This rearrangement joins TRBV19 to TRBJ2-7, with TRBD1 as a possible D gene (6 bases). Between the trimmed V and J ends, which lost 5 bases and 3 bases, there was a span of 20 bases. Germline lookup yields CDR1 LNHDA and CDR2 SQIVND (reference sequence). There are 16 residues in the CDR3. Here the CDR3 reads CASSDPAGRGSYEQYF. The CDR3 DNA reads TGTGCCAGTAGTGACCCCGCGGGCAGGGGAAGCTACGAGCAGTACTTC.

This rearrangement joins TRBV6-5 to TRBJ1-3; TRBD1 might be the D (5 bases). Germline V lookup: CDR1 MNHEY, CDR2 SVGAGI. V was clipped by 8 bases and J by 2 bases, with 16 bases between them. There are 15 residues in the CDR3. The CDR3 DNA sequence: TGTGCCAGCGGCAGGGCGATAGGAGCTGGAAACACCATATATTTT. Its protein product is CASGRAIGAGNTIYF.

This clone showed up just once. DNA of the CDR3: TGTGCCAGTAGTATACTCAGCGAAGCTAATGAAAAACTGTTTTTT. It specifies CASSILSEANEKLFF. The J gene is TRBJ1-4, the V gene TRBV19; D is uncertain. The germline V and J ends were trimmed by 2 bases and 3 bases, with 10 bases remaining between them. CDR3 length equals 15 residues. Germline V CDR1 and CDR2: LNHDA, SQIVND (reference sequence).

This chain connects TRBV5-6 to TRBJ2-7; 8 nucleotides agree with TRBD1. J was trimmed by 0 bases and V by 1 base; bases with no gene match: 15. The CDR3 has 19 amino acids. Germline V gene lookup returns CDR1 SGHDT and CDR2 YYEEEE. CDR3 nucleotides: TGTGCCAGCAGCTTGAGAGCAGGGGGCGCTTCCCCGTTCTCCTACGAGCAGTACTTC. Amino acid sequence: CASSLRAGGASPFSYEQYF.

V gene TRBV7-9 combines with J gene TRBJ2-1; D is ambiguous. Trimming removed 7 bases at V and 2 bases at J, with 12 bases between. The CDR3 runs 14 residues. Per the germline V gene, CDR1 is SEHNR and CDR2 is FQNEAQ (reference sequence). CDR3 in amino acids: CASTPLRAYNEQFF. CDR3 in DNA: TGTGCCAGCACCCCTTTAAGGGCCTACAATGAGCAGTTCTTC.

For this clone: The same CDR3 arises from other DNA sequences in this sample as well. The V gene is TRBV30, the J gene TRBJ1-5, with 7 positions matching TRBD1. The CDR3 consists of 14 residues. V dropped 0 bases and J dropped 7; count of bases not matched to a gene: 6. Germline-derived CDR1 and CDR2 are GTSNPN and SVGIG (reference sequence). CDR3 sequence: CAWSVGQGGQPQHF. CDR3 in DNA: TGTGCCTGGAGTGTCGGGCAGGGGGGCCAGCCCCAGCATTTT.

The chain recombines TRBV4-3 with TRBJ1-2; D uncertain. V shed 2 bases and J shed 2 bases, with 21 bases lying between them. In germline, CDR1 is LGHNA, CDR2 YSLEER. The CDR3 spans 18 residues. The CDR3 region has the DNA TGCGCCAGCAGCCAAAACGCCGGGTTGCCGGGTAGGAACTATGGCTACACCTTC. Translation gives CASSQNAGLPGRNYGYTF.

This rearrangement joins TRBV7-2 to TRBJ1-1; 8 nucleotides match TRBD1. This CDR3 region has 15 residues. Germline loops: CDR1 SGHTA, CDR2 FQGNSA. After removal of 1 base from V and 5 bases from J, the junction contained 6 bases not matched to a gene. CDR3 sequence reads: CASSLGGTGGTEAFF. For the CDR3, the DNA is TGTGCCAGCAGCTTAGGCGGGACAGGAGGAACTGAAGCTTTCTTT.

For this clone: Other nucleotide sequences from this sample produce the same CDR3. The chain combines TRBV19 with TRBJ1-1; D uncertain. Trimming pared 4 bases from V and 0 bases from J, leaving 12 bases between. Germline V lookup: CDR1 LNHDA, CDR2 SQIVND (reference sequence). The CDR3 has 15 residues. In nucleotides, the CDR3 is TGTGCCAGTAGTACCCAATCGACTGTGAACACTGAAGCTTTCTTT. Translating it yields CASSTQSTVNTEAFF.

V is TRBV11-2 and J is TRBJ1-2; D ambiguous. Trimming removed 1 base from V and 8 bases from J, with 14 bases in between. The germline V gene encodes CDR1 SGHAT and CDR2 FQNNGV. This CDR3 has 14 amino acids. DNA of the CDR3: TGTGCCAGCAGCTTAGGGGCCCCTGGAGGAGGCTACACCTTC. Its translation: CASSLGAPGGGYTF.

The chain has TRBV9 and TRBJ2-7; 9 positions match TRBD1. The V segment lost 3 bases and the J segment 2 bases; nucleotides outside the gene matches: 15. The CDR3 is 18 residues long. The V gene's germline CDR1 is SGDLS and CDR2 YYNGEE. The CDR3 loop is CASSAVPGQGSGPYEQYV. The DNA for the CDR3 is TGTGCCAGCAGCGCCGTCCCGGGACAGGGATCGGGTCCCTACGAGCAGTACGTC.

The genes are TRBV28 and TRBJ2-7, with D possibly being TRBD1 or TRBD2 (5 bases each). CDR1 and CDR2 (germline): MDHEN, SYDVKM. V lost 3 bases and J lost 1, with 7 bases in between. CDR3 size: 13 residues. CDR3 protein: CASSFGGSYEQYF. For the CDR3, the DNA is TGTGCCAGCAGTTTTGGGGGATCCTACGAGCAGTACTTC.

This rearrangement joins TRBV19 to TRBJ1-2, with TRBD1 as a possible D gene (6 bases). V was pared by 1 base and J by 6 bases, with 12 bases between. Germline V CDR1 and CDR2: LNHDA, SQIVND (reference sequence). This CDR3 spans 14 amino acids. For the CDR3, the DNA is TGTGCCAGTAGTATAGTAGACAGGTCGGATGGCTACACCTTC. Translating gives CASSIVDRSDGYTF. The variable domain in full, completed from reference TRBV19 and TRBJ1-2, reads DGGITQSPKYLFRKEGQNVTLSCEQNLNHDAMYWYRQDPGQGLRLIYYSQIVNDFQKGDIAEGYSVSREKKESFPLTVTSAQKNPTAFYLCASSIVDRSDGYTFGSGTRLTVV.

V and J are TRBV7-6 and TRBJ2-7; the D gene is possibly TRBD1 (6 bases). Trimming cost V 4 bases and J 6 bases, with 19 bases left between them. Per germline, CDR1 SGHVS and CDR2 FNYEAQ. This CDR3 is built from 15 residues. CDR3 bases: TGTGCCAGCAGCTCCTCGAGGGGGTATAGTAGCGAGCAGTACTTC. Protein product: CASSSSRGYSSEQYF. The entire variable domain, with the rest obtained from reference TRBV7-6 and TRBJ2-7, is as follows: GAGVSQSPRYKVTKRGQDVALRCDPISGHVSLYWYRQALGQGPEFLTYFNYEAQQDKSGLPNDRFSAERPEGSISTLTIQRTEQRDSAMYRCASSSSRGYSSEQYFGPGTRLTVT.

The chain has TRBV9 and TRBJ2-1; D is uncertain. Germline CDR1 reads SGDLS; CDR2 reads YYNGEE. V gave up 1 base and J gave up 4 bases, with 12 bases separating them. The CDR3 spans 15 residues. CDR3 in DNA: TGTGCCAGCAGCGTAACGGGTGGTGGGTACAATGAGCAGTTCTTC. It yields the protein CASSVTGGGYNEQFF.

This chain joins TRBV10-3 and TRBJ1-2; D is undetermined. The germline gives CDR1 ENHRY, CDR2 SYGVKD. With 6 bases removed from V and 0 bases from J, the gap between germline ends came to 14 bases. There are 15 residues in the CDR3. The CDR3 reads CAISFGPLANYGYTF. CDR3 sequence (DNA): TGTGCCATCAGCTTCGGACCCTTAGCTAACTATGGCTACACCTTC.

CDR3 loop: CASSINLGQFNNQPQHF. For the CDR3, the DNA is TGTGCCAGTAGTATTAATTTGGGACAGTTTAACAATCAGCCCCAGCATTTT. The rearrangement joins TRBV19 to TRBJ1-5, with 7 positions matching TRBD1. Germline loops: CDR1 LNHDA, CDR2 SQIVND (reference sequence). This CDR3 comprises 17 residues. The J segment lost 3 bases and the V segment lost 3 bases, leaving 11 bases of the junction unmatched. Supplemented by reference TRBV19 and TRBJ1-5, the full variable domain reads DGGITQSPKYLFRKEGQNVTLSCEQNLNHDAMYWYRQDPGQGLRLIYYSQIVNDFQKGDIAEGYSVSREKKESFPLTVTSAQKNPTAFYLCASSINLGQFNNQPQHFGDGTRLSIL.

The rearrangement joins TRBV29-1 to TRBJ2-1; TRBD1 matches 8 bases. With V trimmed by 5 bases and J by 6 bases, 6 bases remained unmatched. There are 13 residues in the CDR3. In germline, CDR1 is SQVTM, CDR2 ANQGSEA. CDR3 in amino acids: CSVRTGSPNEQFF. As DNA, the CDR3 is TGCAGCGTTCGGACAGGGTCCCCCAATGAGCAGTTCTTC.